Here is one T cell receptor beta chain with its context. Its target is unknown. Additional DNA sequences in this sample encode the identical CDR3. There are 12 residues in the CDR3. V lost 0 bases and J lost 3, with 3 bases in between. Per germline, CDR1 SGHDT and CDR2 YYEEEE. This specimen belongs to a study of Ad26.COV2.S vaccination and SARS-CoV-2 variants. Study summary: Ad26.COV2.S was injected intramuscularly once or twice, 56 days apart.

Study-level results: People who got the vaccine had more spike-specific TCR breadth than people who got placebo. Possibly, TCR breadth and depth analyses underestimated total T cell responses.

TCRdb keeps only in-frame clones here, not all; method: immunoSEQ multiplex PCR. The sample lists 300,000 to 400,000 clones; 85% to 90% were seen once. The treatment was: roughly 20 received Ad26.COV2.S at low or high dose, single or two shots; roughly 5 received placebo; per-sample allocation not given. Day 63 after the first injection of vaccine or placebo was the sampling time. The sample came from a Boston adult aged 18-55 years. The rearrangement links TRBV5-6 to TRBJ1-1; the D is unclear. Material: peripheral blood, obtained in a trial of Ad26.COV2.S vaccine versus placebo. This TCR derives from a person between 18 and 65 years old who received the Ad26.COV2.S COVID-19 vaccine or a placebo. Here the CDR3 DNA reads TGTGCCAGCAGCTTGGGCTACACTGAAGCTTTCTTT. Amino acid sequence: CASSLGYTEAFF.